This T cell receptor (beta chain) is from a study of blood T cell repertoires in COVID-19. Study-level information: Samples of COVID-19 (acute and convalescent) were obtained from the United States, Italy and Spain. The analysed material was cDNA or gDNA that came from T cells, B-cell-depleted T cells, or PBMCs.

Some clones are missing from TCRdb's copy, which holds only in-frame ones; the method was immunoSEQ multiplex PCR. The repertoire holds 210,000 or so clones, with roughly 80% as singletons. This clonotype was sampled from a woman older than 75 with acute or convalescent COVID-19. The source material was peripheral blood.

CDR3 protein: CAISDTANEKLFF. CDR3 sequence (DNA): TGTGCCATCAGTGATACAGCTAATGAAAAACTGTTTTTT. The chain recombines TRBV10-3 with TRBJ1-4; D unresolved. Germline CDR1 ENHRY, CDR2 SYGVKD. Trimming took off 3 bases at V and 3 bases at J, with 5 bases between the two ends. This CDR3 spans 13 amino acids.